This T cell receptor (beta chain) appears in the sequencing data of a study of human T cells and chemical hapten exposure. The time point denotes: healthy volunteer bleed at 2 weeks. Whole blood, unfractionated, served as the material for total RNA extraction. Looked up from germline, CDR1 is MNHEY and CDR2 is SVGAGI. The length of the CDR3 is 15 residues. V lost 1 base and J 1 base, leaving 11 bases between the germline ends. It was the library that attached unique molecular identifiers to individual cDNA molecules. TCRdb reprocessed the RACE reads via MiXCR and lists one record per CDR3 protein. The table records about 93,000 distinct CDR3 sequences, about 8.6% of them present only once.

J is TRBJ2-7 and V is TRBV6-5; tentatively, D is TRBD2 (6 bases). This sequence originates from a female donor in good health. Some clones in this sample may be carry-over from other donors' samples. Sequenced: whole blood. The CDR3 sequence: CASSYYEGGSYEQYF. The CDR3, as DNA: TGTGCCAGCAGTTACTATGAGGGAGGTTCCTACGAGCAGTACTTC.